This record looks at one T cell receptor (beta chain) sequence and its context. The target antigen is unknown. PCR involved 60 Vbeta and 13 Jbeta primers. Original processing notes: The authors later counted tens of millions of unique TCR beta chains, 9.5 million to 13 million of them shared. Assay: immunoSEQ multiplex PCR; the TCRdb copy retains only in-frame clones and omits some. The V and J calls and clone size come from that table; D and trimming were worked out from the DNA. Of 150,000 to 200,000 clones in the sample, about 80% were seen once. The sample comes from a study of cytomegalovirus exposure and HLA in healthy donors. Whole-study findings and limits: In a later analysis, parvovirus B19, influenza, CMV and Epstein-Barr virus appeared linked to several top co-occurrence clusters. Productive rates of about 90% or about 30% were seen for most TCR beta V segments in an earlier analysis. Listed as cytomegalovirus-associated were around 160 TCR beta chains.

This CDR3 contains 15 residues. CDR1 MNHEY and CDR2 SVGAGI come from the germline V gene. J lost 0 bases, V lost 7 bases, and 6 bases had no gene match. Input material: PBMCs. The rearrangement uses TRBV6-5 and TRBJ2-1, with TRBD2 matching over 7 bases. The source is a man in his forties or fifties in good health and CMV-seropositive. CDR3 sequence: CASTPPGGSYNEQFF. The CDR3 DNA reads TGTGCCAGCACCCCCCCGGGGGGCTCCTACAATGAGCAGTTCTTC.